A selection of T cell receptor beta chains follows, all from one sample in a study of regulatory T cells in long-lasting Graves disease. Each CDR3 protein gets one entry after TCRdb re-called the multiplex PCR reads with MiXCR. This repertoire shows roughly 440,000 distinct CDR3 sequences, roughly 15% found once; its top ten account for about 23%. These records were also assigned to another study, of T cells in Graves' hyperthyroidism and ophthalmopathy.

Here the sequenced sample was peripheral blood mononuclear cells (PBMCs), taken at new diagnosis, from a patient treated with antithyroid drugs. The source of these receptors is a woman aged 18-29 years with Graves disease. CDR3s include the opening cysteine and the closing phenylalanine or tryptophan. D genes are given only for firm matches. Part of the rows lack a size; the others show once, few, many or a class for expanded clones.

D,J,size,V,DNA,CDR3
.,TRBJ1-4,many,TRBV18,TGTGCCAGCTCACCTTGGTCGGGGACTAATGAAAAACTGTTTTTT,CASSPWSGTNEKLFF
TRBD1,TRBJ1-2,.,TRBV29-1,TGCAGCGTCAGACAGGGGAGCTATGGCTACACCTTC,CSVRQGSYGYTF
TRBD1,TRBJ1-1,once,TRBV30,TGTGCCTGGGCTGGGACAGGGGGCTTCACTGAAGCTTTCTTT,CAWAGTGGFTEAFF
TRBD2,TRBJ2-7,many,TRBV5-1,TGCGCCAGCAGAAGGAGCGGGGGAGCGTCCTACGAGCAGTACTTC,CASRRSGGASYEQYF
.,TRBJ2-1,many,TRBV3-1,TGTGCCAGCAGCCAAGGGTCGAACAATGAGCAGTTCTTC,CASSQGSNNEQFF
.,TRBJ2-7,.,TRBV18,TGTGCCAGCTCATACCAGGGCGCAGCGAACACCTACGAGCAGTACTTC,CASSYQGAANTYEQYF
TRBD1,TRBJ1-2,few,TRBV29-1,TGCAGCGTTGATTGGCAAGGGACAGCCTATGGCTACACCTTC,CSVDWQGTAYGYTF
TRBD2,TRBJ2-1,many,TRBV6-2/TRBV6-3,TGTGCCAGCAGTCATACATTAGCGGGAGCTAACAATGAGCAGTTCTTC,CASSHTLAGANNEQFF
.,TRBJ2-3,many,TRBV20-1,TGCAGTGCTAGAGCAGGGGAGGTAGTAAATACGCAGTATTTT,CSARAGEVVNTQYF
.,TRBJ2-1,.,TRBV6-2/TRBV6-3,TGTGCCAGCAGTTTCTATCCGGGCTCCTACAATGAGCAGTTCTTC,CASSFYPGSYNEQFF
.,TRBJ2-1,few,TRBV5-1,TGCGCCAGCAGCTTGGGATCCGGCGGGTCGGAGGTGTTCTTC,CASSLGSGGSEVFF
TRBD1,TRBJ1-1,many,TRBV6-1,TGTGCCAGCACCCAAGGGATAACAGGGGTCAACACTGAAGCTTTCTTT,CASTQGITGVNTEAFF
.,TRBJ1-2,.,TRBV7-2,TGTGCCAGCAGCCCCCGACGAGTGGATGGCTACACCTTC,CASSPRRVDGYTF
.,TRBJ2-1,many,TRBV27,TGTGCCAGCAGTTTAGGATTCCTTGCCTACAATGAGCAGTTCTTC,CASSLGFLAYNEQFF
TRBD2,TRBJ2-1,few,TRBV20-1,TGCAGTGCTAGTGGGCGGACTAGCTATGATGAGCAGTCCTTC,CSASGRTSYDEQSF
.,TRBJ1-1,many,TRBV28,TGTGCCAGCAGTTTATCTAAATGGGGAGTTGACACTGAAGCTTTCTTT,CASSLSKWGVDTEAFF